This T cell receptor (beta chain) is drawn from a study of siplizumab effects on memory and regulatory T cells. Study findings and constraints: The study found that mappable alloreactive CD4+ clones averaged roughly 70% Treg-derived with siplizumab and approximately 28% in controls. Proliferating siplizumab-culture Tregs lacked confirmation of suppressive function.

Generated by immunoSEQ multiplex PCR, the TCRdb table keeps only in-frame clones and is missing some. The table shows about 100,000 clones, with more than 85% occurring only once. Worth noting for this clone: Its antigen remains unknown.

Germline V gene sequence: CDR1 SGHTA, CDR2 FQGNSA. The CDR3 is 15 residues long. Trimming stripped 1 base from V and 4 bases from J, with 13 bases between. The origin of this receptor is a human donor in good health. Sequenced input: CD4+ T cells sorted from blood. V gene TRBV7-2 combines with J gene TRBJ2-5; D is ambiguous. This chain's CDR3 is CASSLDGSLGETQYF. The DNA for the CDR3 is TGTGCCAGCAGCTTAGATGGGTCTTTAGGAGAGACCCAGTACTTC.